One sample yielded the 25 T cell receptor beta chains listed below, sequenced in a study of blood T cell repertoires in COVID-19. Sequencing used immunoSEQ multiplex PCR; TCRdb keeps in-frame clones, though not all of them. The sample records 79,000 or so clones, approximately 84% being singletons. Sequencing was carried out using peripheral blood. The source is a man in his sixties with COVID-19, enrolled during active disease.

V gene TRBV10-3 combines with J gene TRBJ2-7; TRBD2 matches at 16 bases. This CDR3 comprises 19 residues. After removal of 10 bases from V and 1 base from J, the junction contained 16 bases not matched to a gene. CDR1 is ENHRY and CDR2 is SYGVKD in the germline V gene. The CDR3 region has the DNA TGTGCCACCGCCGAACCGGAGGGACTAGCGGGAGGGCCGTCCTACGAGCAGTACTTC. This encodes CATAEPEGLAGGPSYEQYF.

The chain has TRBV10-3 and TRBJ1-2, with 8 bases lining up with TRBD1. CDR1 is ENHRY, CDR2 SYGVKD, per germline. The CDR3 spans 13 residues. V shed 11 bases, J shed 1 base, and the junction held 6 bases outside the gene matches. CDR3 in amino acids: CAGRQGFNYGYTF. The CDR3 DNA sequence: TGTGCCGGCAGACAGGGGTTTAACTATGGCTACACCTTC.

The chain couples TRBV10-3 to TRBJ2-2, with 11 bases that match TRBD2. The V gene end was trimmed by 3 bases and the J gene end by 4 bases; junction bases not matched to a gene: 10. The CDR3 is 18 residues long. Germline V gives CDR1 ENHRY, CDR2 SYGVKD. In nucleotides, the CDR3 is TGTGCCATCAGTGATTCTCTAGCGGGGGGCCCTATCACCGGGGAGCTGTTTTTT. It specifies CAISDSLAGGPITGELFF.

This chain links TRBV6-5 with TRBJ1-2; a possible D gene is TRBD1 (6 bases). Trimming left V 6 bases short and J 5 bases short, with 16 bases between. Per the germline V gene, CDR1 is MNHEY and CDR2 is SVGAGI. This CDR3 has 14 residues. Here the CDR3 reads CASRTPGARYGYTF. CDR3 bases: TGTGCCAGCAGAACCCCAGGGGCTCGGTATGGCTACACCTTC.

This sequence joins TRBV6-5 and TRBJ1-5, with 10 bases matching TRBD1. Trimming took 8 bases from V and 4 from J; bases not matched to a gene: 8. Per the germline V gene, CDR1 is MNHEY and CDR2 is SVGAGI. This CDR3 contains 15 residues. For the CDR3, the DNA is TGTGCCAGCCGAGTGGGACAGGGGCCAAATCAGCCCCAGCATTTT. This translates into CASRVGQGPNQPQHF.

This chain connects TRBV5-6 to TRBJ1-2, with 11 bases aligning to TRBD1. The germline CDR1 and CDR2 sequences are SGHDT and YYEEEE. This CDR3 is 15 amino acids long. The ends lost 3 bases at V and 7 bases at J; junction bases unmatched: 8. The CDR3 here is CASSSWTGGIGGYTF. The CDR3 DNA reads as TGTGCCAGCAGCTCGTGGACAGGGGGCATCGGTGGCTACACCTTC.

This clone was counted once. This chain links TRBV19 with TRBJ2-1; TRBD2 agrees at 8 bases. V lost 8 bases to trimming and J lost 6 bases; unmatched junction nucleotides: 15. This CDR3 comprises 16 residues. CDR1 LNHDA and CDR2 SQIVND come from the germline V gene (reference sequence). In DNA, the CDR3 is TGTGCCAGTGGCTTTGGGGGGACTAGGCTTGGCAATGAGCAGTTCTTC. Translating it yields CASGFGGTRLGNEQFF. The full variable domain, its missing parts supplied by reference TRBV19 and TRBJ2-1, is DGGITQSPKYLFRKEGQNVTLSCEQNLNHDAMYWYRQDPGQGLRLIYYSQIVNDFQKGDIAEGYSVSREKKESFPLTVTSAQKNPTAFYLCASGFGGTRLGNEQFFGPGTRLTVL.

This clone was detected only a few times. The chain recombines TRBV2 with TRBJ1-2, with 7 bases lining up with TRBD1. The V gene's germline CDR1 is SNHLY and CDR2 FYNNEI. Germline trimming cut 7 bases from V and 7 bases from J; bases unmatched to any gene: 6. This CDR3 has 12 amino acids. The CDR3, as DNA: TGTGCCAGCACCCAGGGGGTGAGTGGCTACACCTTC. As protein: CASTQGVSGYTF.

The rearrangement links TRBV20-1 to TRBJ2-5, with 10 bases fitting TRBD2. Germline assignment: CDR1 DFQATT and CDR2 SNEGSKA (reference sequence). The CDR3 has 16 amino acids. With V trimmed by 3 bases and J by 4 bases, 11 bases remained unmatched. CDR3: CSASFAPGLAAETQYF. The CDR3 coding sequence is TGCAGTGCTAGTTTTGCCCCAGGACTAGCGGCAGAGACCCAGTACTTC.

The V and J genes are TRBV18 and TRBJ2-5, with 8 bases aligning to TRBD1. J was trimmed by 0 bases and V by 5 bases; bases with no gene match: 14. The germline gives CDR1 KGHSH, CDR2 LQKENI. CDR3 length equals 18 residues. The CDR3 region is CASSMQQGAIQYQETQYF. The CDR3, as DNA: TGTGCCAGCTCAATGCAGCAGGGGGCAATACAGTACCAAGAGACCCAGTACTTC.

The chain couples TRBV14 to TRBJ1-1, with D perhaps TRBD1 (6 bases). Trimming stripped 2 bases from V and 5 bases from J, with 9 bases between. The CDR3 covers 13 residues. The germline gives CDR1 SGHDN, CDR2 FVKESK. As DNA, the CDR3 is TGTGCCAGCAGCCAACAAGGACAGACTGAAGCTTTCTTT. Translation gives CASSQQGQTEAFF. The full variable domain, in which reference TRBV14 and TRBJ1-1 provide the parts outside the CDR3, is EAGVTQFPSHSVIEKGQTVTLRCDPISGHDNLYWYRRVMGKEIKFLLHFVKESKQDESGMPNNRFLAERTGGTYSTLKVQPAELEDSGVYFCASSQQGQTEAFFGQGTRLTVV.

The chain is built from TRBV18 and TRBJ1-5, with TRBD1 matching 9 bases. The J segment lost 1 base and the V segment lost 2 bases, leaving 9 bases of the junction unmatched. The germline gives CDR1 KGHSH, CDR2 LQKENI. The CDR3 covers 18 residues. The CDR3 DNA is TGTGCCAGCTCACCAACGGTACAGGGGGCGGCAAGCAATCAGCCCCAGCATTTT. It yields the protein CASSPTVQGAASNQPQHF.

This chain connects TRBV5-4 to TRBJ2-3, with D perhaps matching TRBD1 (5 bases). V lost 0 bases to trimming and J lost 4 bases, with 12 bases between them. The CDR3 has 15 residues. Germline lookup yields CDR1 SGHNT and CDR2 YYREEE (reference sequence). This chain's CDR3 is CASSLDGRASDTQYF. DNA of the CDR3: TGTGCCAGCAGCTTGGATGGCAGGGCATCAGATACGCAGTATTTT.

V usage is TRBV5-1 and J usage is TRBJ1-5; TRBD1 matches 10 bases. V gave up 5 bases and J gave up 6 bases; unmatched junction bases: 11. There are 16 residues in the CDR3. From germline, CDR1 is SGHRS and CDR2 YFSETQ. The CDR3 here is CASSFEGRDRGQPQHF. The CDR3 DNA reads as TGCGCCAGCAGTTTCGAGGGAAGGGACAGGGGTCAGCCCCAGCATTTT.

The chain uses TRBV3-1 (or the pseudogene TRBV3-2) and TRBJ1-3; D remains unclear. The CDR3 is 15 amino acids. Germline V gene lookup returns CDR1 LGHDT and CDR2 YNNKEL (reference sequence). V lost 0 bases and J lost 1, with 7 bases in between. The CDR3 is CASSQDPGSGNTIYF. The CDR3 nucleotides are TGTGCCAGCAGCCAAGACCCGGGGTCTGGAAACACCATATATTTT.

This chain links TRBV2 with TRBJ2-7; TRBD1 is a possible D gene (6 bases). This CDR3 region has 13 residues. Germline CDR1 SNHLY, CDR2 FYNNEI. The V and J ends lost 6 bases and 4 bases respectively, with 13 bases between them. CDR3 bases: TGTGCCAGCAGCGACGGAACAGGGTACGAGCAGTACTTC. Translation gives CASSDGTGYEQYF.

The chain recombines TRBV3-1 (or the pseudogene TRBV3-2) with TRBJ1-6; 9 nucleotides agree with TRBD1. CDR3 length: 16 residues. The V gene's germline CDR1 is LGHDT and CDR2 YNNKEL (reference sequence). With 3 bases clipped from V and 6 bases from J, the junction kept 6 bases outside the gene matches. The CDR3 DNA is TGTGCCAGCAGCCACTCCGGGACAGGGAGTAATTCACCCCTCCACTTT. This sequence encodes CASSHSGTGSNSPLHF.

The rearrangement links TRBV11-2 to TRBJ2-7, with TRBD1 as a possible D gene (7 bases). The CDR3 totals 16 residues. The germline gives CDR1 SGHAT, CDR2 FQNNGV. Trimming pared 1 base from V and 0 bases from J, leaving 13 bases between. CDR3 nucleotide sequence: TGTGCCAGCAGCTTAGTGAGCCAGGGGGGCTCCTACGAGCAGTACTTC. Protein: CASSLVSQGGSYEQYF.

This rearrangement joins TRBV27 to TRBJ1-6; D is undetermined. Trimming took off 2 bases at V and 3 bases at J, with 14 bases between the two ends. The V gene's germline CDR1 is MNHEY and CDR2 SMNVEV (reference sequence). The CDR3 consists of 17 residues. CDR3 in amino acids: CASSLGQVPLYNSPLHF. The DNA for the CDR3 is TGTGCCAGCAGTTTAGGGCAGGTCCCCCTCTATAATTCACCCCTCCACTTT.

V is TRBV19 and J is TRBJ1-1; the match to TRBD1 covers 7 bases. Germline V gives CDR1 LNHDA, CDR2 SQIVND (reference sequence). V lost 8 bases and J lost 4; bases outside the gene matches: 10. This CDR3 has 14 amino acids. CDR3 bases: TGTGCCAGTCAAACAGGGGAGATGAGCACTGAAGCTTTCTTT. Its protein product is CASQTGEMSTEAFF.

The chain has TRBV15 and TRBJ1-4; 7 bases are a match to TRBD1. CDR1 and CDR2 from the germline V gene are LNHNV and YYDKDF (reference sequence). The ends lost 6 bases at V and 3 bases at J; junction bases unmatched: 4. CDR3 length equals 14 residues. The CDR3 DNA is TGTGCCACCAGGTACAGGGGACCTAATGAAAAACTGTTTTTT. This gives the protein CATRYRGPNEKLFF.

This clone was seen just once. Other DNA sequences of this sample code for an identical CDR3. This chain joins TRBV5-1 and TRBJ2-3, with 7 positions matching TRBD2. V was clipped by 0 bases and J by 2 bases; unmatched bases: 3. Germline CDR1 reads SGHRS; CDR2 reads YFSETQ. This CDR3 comprises 15 residues. CDR3 bases: TGCGCCAGCAGCTTGGGACTAGCACCCACAGATACGCAGTATTTT. Amino acid sequence: CASSLGLAPTDTQYF.

J is TRBJ1-5 and V is TRBV6-5; possibly TRBD1 for D (6 bases). The CDR3 has 15 amino acids. Trimming stripped 2 bases from V and 6 bases from J, with 14 bases between. Germline V lookup: CDR1 MNHEY, CDR2 SVGAGI. DNA of the CDR3: TGTGCCAGCAGTTACGCTGGGACATCAAGTCAGCCCCAGCATTTT. Translated, it gives CASSYAGTSSQPQHF.

This clone is a singleton in its sample. The gene calls are TRBV18 and TRBJ2-5; no firm D call. Trimming took off 6 bases at V and 2 bases at J, with 4 bases between the two ends. In germline, CDR1 is KGHSH, CDR2 LQKENI. The CDR3 runs to 11 residues. CDR3 protein: CASSYQETQYF. In DNA form, the CDR3 reads TGTGCCAGCTCGTATCAAGAGACCCAGTACTTC.

This chain links TRBV30 with TRBJ1-2; 7 nucleotides line up with TRBD1. CDR1 GTSNPN and CDR2 SVGIG come from the germline V gene (reference sequence). The CDR3 has 14 residues. V gave up 4 bases and J gave up 2 bases; unmatched junction bases: 7. The CDR3 is CAWIRQGANYGYTF. CDR3 DNA sequence: TGTGCCTGGATAAGACAGGGAGCCAACTATGGCTACACCTTC.